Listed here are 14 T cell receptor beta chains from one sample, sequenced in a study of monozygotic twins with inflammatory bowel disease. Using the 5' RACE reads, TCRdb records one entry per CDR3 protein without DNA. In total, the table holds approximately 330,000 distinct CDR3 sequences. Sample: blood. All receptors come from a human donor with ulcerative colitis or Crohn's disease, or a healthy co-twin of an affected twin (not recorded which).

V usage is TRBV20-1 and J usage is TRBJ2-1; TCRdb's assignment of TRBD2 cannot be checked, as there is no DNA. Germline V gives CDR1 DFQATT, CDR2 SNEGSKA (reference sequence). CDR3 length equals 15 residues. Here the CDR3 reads CSAPLSGGGGDEQFF.

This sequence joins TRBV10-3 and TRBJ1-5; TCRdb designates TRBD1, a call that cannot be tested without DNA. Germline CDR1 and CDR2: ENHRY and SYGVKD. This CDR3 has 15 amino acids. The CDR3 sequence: CAIRGDRGGNQPQHF.

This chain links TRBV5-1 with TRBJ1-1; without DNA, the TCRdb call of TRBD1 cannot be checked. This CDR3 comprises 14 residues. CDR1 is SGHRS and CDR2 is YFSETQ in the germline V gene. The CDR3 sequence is CASSTGTAYTEAFF.

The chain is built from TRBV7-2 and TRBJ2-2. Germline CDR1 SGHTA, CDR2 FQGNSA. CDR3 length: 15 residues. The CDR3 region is CASSFDHSNTGELFF.

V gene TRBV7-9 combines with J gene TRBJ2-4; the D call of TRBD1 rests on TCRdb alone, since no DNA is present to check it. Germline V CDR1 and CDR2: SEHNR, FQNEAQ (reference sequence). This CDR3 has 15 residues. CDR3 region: CASSFPGTGRAIQYF.

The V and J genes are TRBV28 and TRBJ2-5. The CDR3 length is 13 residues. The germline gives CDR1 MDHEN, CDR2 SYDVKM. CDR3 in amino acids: CASSWGPKETQYF. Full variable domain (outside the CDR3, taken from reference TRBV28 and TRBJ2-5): DVKVTQSSRYLVKRTGEKVFLECVQDMDHENMFWYRQDPGLGLRLIYFSYDVKMKEKGDIPEGYSVSREKKERFSLILESASTNQTSMYLCASSWGPKETQYFGPGTRLLVL.

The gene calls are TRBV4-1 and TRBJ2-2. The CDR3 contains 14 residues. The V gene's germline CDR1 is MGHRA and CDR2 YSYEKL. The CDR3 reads CASRHGPDTGELFF.

CDR3 residues: CASSVGALGGYTF. This chain connects TRBV5-5 to TRBJ1-2. Germline CDR1 reads SGHKS; CDR2 reads YYEKEE (reference sequence). This CDR3 spans 13 amino acids.

CDR3 amino acids: CASSSTQGETQYF. This chain joins TRBV7-2 and TRBJ2-5; TCRdb's assignment of TRBD1 cannot be checked, as there is no DNA. Per germline, CDR1 SGHTA and CDR2 FQGNSA. The CDR3 spans 13 residues. Using reference TRBV7-2 and TRBJ2-5 for the parts outside the CDR3, the full variable domain is GAGVSQSPSNKVTEKGKDVELRCDPISGHTALYWYRQSLGQGLEFLIYFQGNSAPDKSGLPSDRFSAERTGGSVSTLTIQRTQQEDSAVYLCASSSTQGETQYFGPGTRLLVL.

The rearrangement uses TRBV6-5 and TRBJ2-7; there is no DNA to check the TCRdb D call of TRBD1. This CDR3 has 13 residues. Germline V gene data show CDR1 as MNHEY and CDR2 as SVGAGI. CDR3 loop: CASSSAGGYEQYF.

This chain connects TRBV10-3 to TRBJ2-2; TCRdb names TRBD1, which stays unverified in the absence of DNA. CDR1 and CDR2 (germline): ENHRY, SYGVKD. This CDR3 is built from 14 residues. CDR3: CAISDLVPPGELFF.

CDR3 sequence reads: CSAQVTGANVLTF. The gene calls are TRBV29-1 and TRBJ2-6; TCRdb gives TRBD1 as the D gene, but with no DNA this cannot be confirmed. This CDR3 has 13 amino acids. Germline CDR1 is SQVTM and CDR2 is ANQGSEA.

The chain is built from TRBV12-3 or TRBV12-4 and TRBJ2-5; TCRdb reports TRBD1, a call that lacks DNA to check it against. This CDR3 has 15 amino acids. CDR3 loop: CASRQQGGEKRTQYF.

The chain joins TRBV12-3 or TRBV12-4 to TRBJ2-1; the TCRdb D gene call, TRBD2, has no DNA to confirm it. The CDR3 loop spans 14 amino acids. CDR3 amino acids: CASSLAGTSGKQFF.